A selection of T cell receptor beta chains follows, all from one sample in a study of T-cell memory formation after mild COVID-19. TCRdb re-analysed the 5' RACE reads in MiXCR, keeping a single row per CDR3 protein. This sample has under 400,000 distinct CDR3 sequences, with over 20% found just once. Sequencing used PBMCs or a T cell subset sorted from them (not recorded which). The receptors shown here come from an adult woman who had mild COVID-19 (a few samples of this study predate the infection). Cell type and time point are not known. Both conserved end residues are part of each CDR3. D genes are given only for firm matches. Some rows mark clone size as missing; the rest say once, few, many or name a class of expanded clone.

TRBJ1-1,TRBV4-1,NA,TRBD1,CASSQIRGDTEAFF,TGCGCCAGCAGCCAGATCAGGGGGGACACTGAAGCTTTCTTT
TRBJ2-5,TRBV7-6,NA,TRBD2,CASNPLAGGQETQYF,TGTGCCAGCAACCCACTAGCGGGCGGACAAGAGACCCAGTACTTC
TRBJ2-3,TRBV2,few,TRBD2,CASRRGLAGGQTDTQYF,TGTGCCAGCCGACGGGGACTAGCGGGGGGTCAGACAGATACGCAGTATTTT
TRBJ1-1,TRBV5-1,many,TRBD1,CASSPGQGDTEAFF,TGCGCCAGCAGCCCGGGACAGGGGGACACTGAAGCTTTCTTT
TRBJ2-1,TRBV4-2,NA,TRBD1,CASSQLTGSSNNEQFF,TGTGCCAGCAGCCAACTGACAGGGTCTTCCAACAATGAGCAGTTCTTC
TRBJ2-5,TRBV10-3,few,TRBD1,CAISEPGTARTWETQYF,TGTGCCATCAGTGAACCTGGGACAGCCCGTACGTGGGAGACCCAGTACTTC
TRBJ1-6,TRBV7-8,few,NA,CASSLEGVPYSPLHF,TGTGCCAGCAGCTTAGAAGGGGTACCATATTCACCCCTCCACTTT
TRBJ1-2,TRBV20-1,few,NA,CSAPSAGDGYTF,TGCAGTGCTCCGTCGGCGGGGGATGGCTACACCTTC
TRBJ1-1,TRBV7-9,few,NA,CASSLSPDTEAFF,TGTGCCAGCAGCTTATCCCCGGACACTGAAGCTTTCTTT
TRBJ2-1,TRBV11-2,NA,TRBD2,CASSFSGGGTNEQFF,TGTGCCAGCAGCTTTAGCGGGGGGGGCACTAATGAGCAGTTCTTC
TRBJ1-2,TRBV7-9,few,NA,CASSLAEAVGNYGYTF,TGTGCCAGCAGCTTAGCGGAGGCAGTGGGGAACTATGGCTACACCTTC
TRBJ2-1,TRBV5-1,many,NA,CASNPPGYSYNEQFF,TGCGCCAGCAACCCCCCCGGATATTCTTACAATGAGCAGTTCTTC
TRBJ2-3,TRBV14,few,NA,CASSQDDRASTDTQYF,TGTGCCAGCAGCCAAGATGACAGAGCGAGCACAGATACGCAGTATTTT
TRBJ2-2,TRBV6-2/TRBV6-3,few,TRBD2,CASLSGLAVNTGELFF,TGTGCCAGCCTCTCGGGGCTAGCGGTTAACACCGGGGAGCTGTTTTTT
TRBJ2-1,TRBV20-1,NA,TRBD2,CSARDSGLEYNEQFF,TGCAGTGCTAGAGATTCGGGACTAGAATACAATGAGCAGTTCTTC
TRBJ1-3,TRBV12-3/TRBV12-4,NA,NA,CADGRDGNTIYF,TGTGCCGACGGACGGGATGGAAACACCATATATTTT
TRBJ1-1,TRBV12-3/TRBV12-4,NA,NA,CASSLGGPDEAFF,TGTGCCAGCAGTTTAGGGGGCCCGGACGAAGCTTTCTTT
TRBJ2-3,TRBV5-1,NA,NA,CASGRDPFSTDTQYF,TGCGCCAGCGGGCGGGACCCCTTTAGCACAGATACGCAGTATTTT
TRBJ2-7,TRBV20-1,NA,NA,CSADLTGISEQYF,TGCAGTGCTGATTTAACAGGGATCTCCGAGCAGTACTTC
TRBJ1-1,TRBV7-9,NA,TRBD1,CATSRGGFGTEAFF,TGTGCCACCTCCCGAGGGGGCTTCGGCACTGAAGCTTTCTTT
TRBJ2-1,TRBV20-1,once,TRBD2,CSARDWDSGDYNEQFF,TGCAGTGCTAGAGACTGGGATAGCGGGGACTACAATGAGCAGTTCTTC
TRBJ2-3,TRBV11-2,few,TRBD2,CASSLARTSGGRGDTQYF,TGTGCCAGCAGCTTAGCCCGGACTAGCGGGGGCCGGGGGGATACGCAGTATTTT
TRBJ2-3,TRBV12-3/TRBV12-4,few,NA,CASSLPGGETDTQYF,TGTGCCAGCAGTTTGCCGGGCGGGGAGACAGATACGCAGTATTTT
TRBJ2-1,TRBV20-1,many,TRBD2,CSARANLAGFYNEQFF,TGCAGTGCTAGAGCTAACTTAGCGGGCTTCTACAATGAGCAGTTCTTC
TRBJ1-5,TRBV7-6,NA,TRBD1,CASSYDGQGGPQHF,TGTGCCAGCAGTTACGACGGTCAGGGGGGGCCCCAGCATTTT
TRBJ2-7,TRBV7-2,once,TRBD2,CASSFGGGSWNEQYF,TGTGCCAGCAGCTTTGGCGGGGGGTCGTGGAACGAGCAGTACTTC
TRBJ2-1,TRBV7-3,NA,NA,CASSLRFSSSYNEQFF,TGTGCCAGCAGCTTAAGGTTCTCGAGCTCCTACAATGAGCAGTTCTTC
TRBJ1-6,TRBV3-1,NA,NA,CASSSPASPLHF,TGTGCCAGCAGCTCTCCCGCATCACCCCTCCACTTT
TRBJ1-5,TRBV7-3,NA,TRBD1,CASSPEPGQGYDSNQPQHF,TGTGCCAGCAGCCCGGAGCCGGGACAGGGGTACGATAGCAATCAGCCCCAGCATTTT
TRBJ2-5,TRBV6-2/TRBV6-3,NA,TRBD2,CASSYKRPGLALETQYF,TGTGCCAGCAGTTACAAAAGGCCCGGACTAGCATTGGAGACCCAGTACTTC
TRBJ2-4,TRBV4-3,NA,TRBD2,CASSQATSGRLGLAKNIQYF,TGCGCCAGCAGCCAAGCGACTAGCGGGAGGCTTGGATTAGCCAAAAACATTCAGTACTTC
TRBJ2-7,TRBV23-1,NA,TRBD1,CASIRTGGNFYEQYF,TGCGCCAGCATCCGGACAGGGGGCAACTTCTACGAGCAGTACTTC
TRBJ2-1,TRBV6-2/TRBV6-3,NA,TRBD1,CASSYPRQGANEQFF,TGTGCCAGCAGTTACCCGCGACAGGGGGCTAATGAGCAGTTCTTC